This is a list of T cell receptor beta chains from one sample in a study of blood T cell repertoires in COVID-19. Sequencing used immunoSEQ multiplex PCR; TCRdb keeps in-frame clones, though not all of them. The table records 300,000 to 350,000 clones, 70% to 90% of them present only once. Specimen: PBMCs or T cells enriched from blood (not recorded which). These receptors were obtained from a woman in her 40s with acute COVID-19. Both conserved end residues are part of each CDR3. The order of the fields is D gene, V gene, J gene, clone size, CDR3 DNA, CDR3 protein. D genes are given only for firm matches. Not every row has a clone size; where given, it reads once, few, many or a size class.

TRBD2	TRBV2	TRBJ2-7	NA	TGTGCCAGTTGGCGGGGGGCCGAAGACGAGCAGTACTTC	CASWRGAEDEQYF
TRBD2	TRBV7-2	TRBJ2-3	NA	TGTGCCAGCAGCCTAGGACTAGCGAGGGGGCCTTACACAGATACGCAGTATTTT	CASSLGLARGPYTDTQYF
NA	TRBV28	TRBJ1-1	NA	TGTGCCAGCATGGGCATGCAGGTCCTGCGATTGGCTTTCTTT	CASMGMQVLRLAFF
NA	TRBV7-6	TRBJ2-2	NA	TGTGCCAGCAGCTTATTAGCGAGCCCGGGCACCGGGGAGCTGTTTTTT	CASSLLASPGTGELFF
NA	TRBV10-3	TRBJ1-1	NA	TGTGCCATCAGTCCGGGGGGCACTGAAGCTTTCTTT	CAISPGGTEAFF
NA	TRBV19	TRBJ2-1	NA	TGTGCCAGTAGCCCGACAGGTCGTTCCTACAATGAGCAGTTCTTC	CASSPTGRSYNEQFF
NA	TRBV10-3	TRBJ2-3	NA	TGTGCCATCAGTGATGCTATTACGCAGTATTTT	CAISDAITQYF
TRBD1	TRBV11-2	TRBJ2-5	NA	TGTGCCAGCAGTGGACAGGGGGTCATACAGGAGACCCAGTACTTC	CASSGQGVIQETQYF
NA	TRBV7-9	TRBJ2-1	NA	TGTGCCAGCAGCTTTCAAACTAACAATGAGCAGTTCTTC	CASSFQTNNEQFF
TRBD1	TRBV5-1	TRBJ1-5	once	TGCGCCAGCAGCACCGGACAGGGGGATCAGCCCCAGCATTTT	CASSTGQGDQPQHF
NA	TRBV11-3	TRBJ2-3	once	TGTGCCAGCAGCCTAGGGTGGAGATCGACAGATACGCAGTATTTT	CASSLGWRSTDTQYF
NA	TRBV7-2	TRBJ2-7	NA	TGTGCCAGCAGCTTAGCGAATTCCGGGGGAGGCTACGAGCAGTACTTC	CASSLANSGGGYEQYF
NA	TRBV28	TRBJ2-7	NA	TGTGCCAGCAGTTCTGCCCCCTTCGGACCAGGGCTATCCTACGAGCAGTACTTC	CASSSAPFGPGLSYEQYF
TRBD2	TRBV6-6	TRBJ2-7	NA	TGTGCCAGCAGCTTCGGGACTAGCGGGGTCTCCTACGAGCAGTACTTC	CASSFGTSGVSYEQYF
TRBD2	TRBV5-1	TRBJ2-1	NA	TGCGCCAGCAGCTTGCGCCCAGCGGGAGAAGGAAATGAGCAGTTCTTC	CASSLRPAGEGNEQFF
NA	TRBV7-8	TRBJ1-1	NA	TGTGCCAGCAGACCCAGTCCCAGACAGACCATGAACACTGAAGCTTTCTTT	CASRPSPRQTMNTEAFF
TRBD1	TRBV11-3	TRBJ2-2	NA	TGTGCCAGCAGCTGGGGACAGGGTGGGACCGGGGAGCTGTTTTTT	CASSWGQGGTGELFF
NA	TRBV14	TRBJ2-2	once	TGTGCCAGCAGCCAAGAGACACTCACCGGGGAGCTGTTTTTT	CASSQETLTGELFF
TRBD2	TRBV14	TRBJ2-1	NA	TGTGCCAGCAGCCAACCGCCGGGACTAGCGGGGACGAATGAGCAGTTCTTC	CASSQPPGLAGTNEQFF
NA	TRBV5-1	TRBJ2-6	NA	TGCGCCAGCAGCTTGCAGGGTGCTTTTACTGGGGCCAACGTCCTGACTTTC	CASSLQGAFTGANVLTF
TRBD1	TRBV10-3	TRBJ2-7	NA	TGTGCCATCAGTGACCGGGACAGCCACTCCTACGAGCAGTACTTC	CAISDRDSHSYEQYF
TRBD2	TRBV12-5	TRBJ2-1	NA	TGTGCTAGTGGTTTGGTTACCCGGGACAGGATAGCGGGAGGGAGCTCCTACAATGAGCAGTTCTTC	CASGLVTRDRIAGGSSYNEQFF
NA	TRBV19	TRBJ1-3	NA	TGTGCCAGCCAGGTGCTCTCTGGAAACACCATATATTTT	CASQVLSGNTIYF
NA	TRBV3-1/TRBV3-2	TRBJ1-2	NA	TGTGCCAGCAGCCAAGGGTCTCCGGCTAACTATGGCTACACCTTC	CASSQGSPANYGYTF
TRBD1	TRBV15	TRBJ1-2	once	TGTGCCACCAGCAGAGATACGACAGGGGCCTATGGCTACACCTTC	CATSRDTTGAYGYTF
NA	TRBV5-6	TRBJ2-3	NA	TGTGCCAGCAGCTTCGACAGTAGACCTAGCACAGATACGCAGTATTTT	CASSFDSRPSTDTQYF
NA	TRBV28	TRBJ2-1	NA	TGTGCCAGCAGTTTACACGAGAGCTCCTACAATGAGCAGTTCTTC	CASSLHESSYNEQFF
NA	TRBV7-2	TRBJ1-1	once	TGTGCCAGCAGCTTAGTGATCGGGACTGAAGCTTTCTTT	CASSLVIGTEAFF
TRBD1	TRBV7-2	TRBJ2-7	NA	TGTGCCAGCAGCTTACAACAGGGGGCGTCCTACGAGCAGTACTTC	CASSLQQGASYEQYF
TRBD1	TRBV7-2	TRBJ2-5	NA	TGTGCCAGCAGTCTCGCAGGGGGAACGACCCAAGAGACCCAGTACTTC	CASSLAGGTTQETQYF
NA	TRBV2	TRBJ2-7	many	TGTGCCAGCATTGAGGGGCAGCCTTACGAGCAGTACTTC	CASIEGQPYEQYF
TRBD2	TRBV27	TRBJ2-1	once	TGTGCCAGCTCCTTTAGCGGGAGCGGGTCCAATGAGCAGTTCTTC	CASSFSGSGSNEQFF
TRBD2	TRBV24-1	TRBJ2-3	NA	TGTGCCACCAGTGATACCTCTAGCGGATCTAGCACAGATACGCAGTATTTT	CATSDTSSGSSTDTQYF
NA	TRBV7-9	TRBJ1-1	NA	TGTGCCAGCAGCTTCAGGAACACTGAAGCTTTCTTT	CASSFRNTEAFF
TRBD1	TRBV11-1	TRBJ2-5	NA	TGTGCCAGCAGCTCAGAGACAGGGGGTCGGGAGACCCAGTACTTC	CASSSETGGRETQYF
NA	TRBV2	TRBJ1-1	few	TGTGCCAGCAGTCAGGTTTGGAACACTGAAGCTTTCTTT	CASSQVWNTEAFF
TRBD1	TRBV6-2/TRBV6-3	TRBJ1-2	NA	TGTGCCAGCAGTAGCGACAGGGGACCCTATGGCTACACCTTC	CASSSDRGPYGYTF
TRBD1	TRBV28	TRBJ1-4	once	TGTGCCAGCAGTCCCCCGGACAGGGTGGGGAGGAAACTGTTTTTT	CASSPPDRVGRKLFF
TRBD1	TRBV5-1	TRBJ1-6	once	TGCGCCAGCAGCCGCTCGGGGACAGTAGATTCACCCCTCCACTTT	CASSRSGTVDSPLHF
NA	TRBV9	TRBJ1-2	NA	TGTGCCAGCAGCGTAGAGCCAGGGGCTAACTATGGCTACACCTTC	CASSVEPGANYGYTF
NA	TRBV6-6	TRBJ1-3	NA	TGTGCCAGCAGTTACAGTGGGGGGGCTGAGGGAAACACCATATATTTT	CASSYSGGAEGNTIYF
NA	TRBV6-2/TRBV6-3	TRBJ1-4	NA	TGTGCCAGCAGTTACTACGGGGCAAGGGACTCGGAAAAACTGTTTTTT	CASSYYGARDSEKLFF
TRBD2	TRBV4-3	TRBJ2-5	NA	TGCGCCAGCAGCCAAGTTTTAGGGCCGGCGGGGGTGGCGAAAGAGACCCAGTACTTC	CASSQVLGPAGVAKETQYF
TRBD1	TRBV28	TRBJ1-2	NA	TGTGCCAGCAGTCCGGACAGGGACTCTCATGGCTACACCTTC	CASSPDRDSHGYTF